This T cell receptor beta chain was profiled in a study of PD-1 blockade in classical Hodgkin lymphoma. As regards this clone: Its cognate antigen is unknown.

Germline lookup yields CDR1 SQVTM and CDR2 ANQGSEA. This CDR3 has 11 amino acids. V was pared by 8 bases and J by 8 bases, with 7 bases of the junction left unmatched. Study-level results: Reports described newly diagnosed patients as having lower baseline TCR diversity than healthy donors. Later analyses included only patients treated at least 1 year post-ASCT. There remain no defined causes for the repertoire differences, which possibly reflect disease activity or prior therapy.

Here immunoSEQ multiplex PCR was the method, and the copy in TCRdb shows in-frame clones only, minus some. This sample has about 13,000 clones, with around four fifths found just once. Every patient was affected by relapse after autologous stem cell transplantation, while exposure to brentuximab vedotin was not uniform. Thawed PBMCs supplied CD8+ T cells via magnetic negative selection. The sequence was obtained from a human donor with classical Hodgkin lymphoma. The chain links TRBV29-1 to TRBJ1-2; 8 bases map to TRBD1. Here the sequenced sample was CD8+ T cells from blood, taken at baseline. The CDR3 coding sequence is TGCAGCCTAAGACAGGGGAGCGGCTACACCTTC. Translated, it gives CSLRQGSGYTF. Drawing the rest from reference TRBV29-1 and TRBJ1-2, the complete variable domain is SAVISQKPSRDICQRGTSLTIQCQVDSQVTMMFWYRQQPGQSLTLIATANQGSEATYESGFVIDKFPISRPNLTFSTLTVSNMSPEDSSIYLCSLRQGSGYTFGSGTRLTVV.